Below, one T cell receptor beta chain is given with its context. No antigen is known for it. The source of the sample is a study of identical twins. TCRdb re-analysed the 5' RACE reads in MiXCR, keeping a single row per CDR3 protein. The data contain 1.5 million or so distinct CDR3 sequences, roughly a third of them singletons. Healthy Caucasian donors formed the entire cohort. The germline V and J ends were trimmed by 6 bases and 0 bases, with 15 bases remaining between them. This CDR3 region has 16 residues. Germline lookup yields CDR1 MNHEY and CDR2 SVGAGI. Broader study findings: Carriage of fewer insertions was seen in abundant cord blood beta clonotypes, whereas memory repertoires showed none. Model-predicted out-of-frame TCR alpha sharing fell below observed values in monozygotic twins.

What was sequenced was cord blood. The V and J genes are TRBV6-5 and TRBJ1-5; D gene ambiguous. This TCR was recovered from a newborn girl in good health. The CDR3 is CASSGLPWGSNQPQHF. CDR3 in DNA: TGTGCCAGCAGCGGGCTACCTTGGGGTAGCAATCAGCCCCAGCATTTT.